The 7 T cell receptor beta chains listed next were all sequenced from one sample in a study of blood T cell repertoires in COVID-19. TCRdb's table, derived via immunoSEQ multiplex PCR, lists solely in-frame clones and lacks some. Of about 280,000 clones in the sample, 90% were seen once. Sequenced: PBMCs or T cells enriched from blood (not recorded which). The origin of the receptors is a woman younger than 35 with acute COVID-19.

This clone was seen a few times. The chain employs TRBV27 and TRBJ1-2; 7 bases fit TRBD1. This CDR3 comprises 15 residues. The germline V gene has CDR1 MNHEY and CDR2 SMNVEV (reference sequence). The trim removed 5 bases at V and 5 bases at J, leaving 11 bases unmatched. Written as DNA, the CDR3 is TGTGCCAGCAGTGCCTACAGGAAACAGGGGTATGGCTACACCTTC. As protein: CASSAYRKQGYGYTF.

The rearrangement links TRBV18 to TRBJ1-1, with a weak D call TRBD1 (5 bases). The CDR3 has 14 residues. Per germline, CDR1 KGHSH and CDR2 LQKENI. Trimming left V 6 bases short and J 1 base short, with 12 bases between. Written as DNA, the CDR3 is TGTGCCAGCTCGCAACAGGAGGGGAACACTGAAGCTTTCTTT. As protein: CASSQQEGNTEAFF.

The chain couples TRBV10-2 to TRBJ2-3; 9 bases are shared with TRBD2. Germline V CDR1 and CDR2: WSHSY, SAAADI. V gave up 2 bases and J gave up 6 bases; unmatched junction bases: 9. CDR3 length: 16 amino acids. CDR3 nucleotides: TGCGCCAGCAGTGAGGCCGCGGGAGGGCCCCTGGATACGCAGTATTTT. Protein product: CASSEAAGGPLDTQYF.

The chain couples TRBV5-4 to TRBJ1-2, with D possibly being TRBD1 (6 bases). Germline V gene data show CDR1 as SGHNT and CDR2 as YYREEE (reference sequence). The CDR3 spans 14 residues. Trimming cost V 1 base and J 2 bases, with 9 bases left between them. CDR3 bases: TGTGCCAGCAGCTTGAACAGGGCCAACTATGGCTACACCTTC. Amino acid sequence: CASSLNRANYGYTF.

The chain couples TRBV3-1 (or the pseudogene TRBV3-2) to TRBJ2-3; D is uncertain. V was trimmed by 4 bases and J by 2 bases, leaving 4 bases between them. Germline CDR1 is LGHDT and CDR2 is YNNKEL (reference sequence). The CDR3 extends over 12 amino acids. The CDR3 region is CASSPHTDTQYF. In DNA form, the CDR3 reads TGTGCCAGCAGCCCCCACACAGATACGCAGTATTTT.

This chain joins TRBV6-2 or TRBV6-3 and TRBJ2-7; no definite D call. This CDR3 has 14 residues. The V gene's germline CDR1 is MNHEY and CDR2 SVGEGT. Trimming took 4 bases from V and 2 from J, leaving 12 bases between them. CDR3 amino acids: CASSFQMLPYEQYF. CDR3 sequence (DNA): TGTGCCAGCAGTTTCCAGATGTTGCCCTACGAGCAGTACTTC.

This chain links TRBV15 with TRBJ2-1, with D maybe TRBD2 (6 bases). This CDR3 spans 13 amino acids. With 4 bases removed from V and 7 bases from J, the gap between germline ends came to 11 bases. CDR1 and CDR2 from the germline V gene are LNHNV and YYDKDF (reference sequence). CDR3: CATSKLAMNEQFF. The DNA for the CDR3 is TGTGCCACCAGCAAGCTAGCGATGAATGAGCAGTTCTTC.